The present entry profiles one T cell receptor (beta chain) with its context. V was clipped by 0 bases and J by 2 bases, with 7 bases between them. The germline V gene encodes CDR1 SGHNT and CDR2 YENEEA. The CDR3 length is 15 residues. The record originates from a study of blood T cell repertoires in COVID-19. Background on the study: Samples of COVID-19 (acute and convalescent) were obtained from the United States, Italy and Spain.

Methods used by the authors: Nucleated cell number was recorded as an estimate derived from reference gene primer amplification. Clones were read by immunoSEQ multiplex PCR, and TCRdb kept only the in-frame ones, dropping some. That table gives V, J and clone size, and the DNA gave D and trimming. The sample comprises 55,000 or so clones, 90% of which are singletons, and approximately 6.2% rests with the top ten. The chain carries TRBV11-3 and TRBJ1-4, with D hard to call. Sequenced input: peripheral blood. The clonotype comes from a man aged 35 to 55 with acute or convalescent COVID-19. The CDR3 reads CASSLDPGTNEKLFF. CDR3 nucleotides: TGTGCCAGCAGCTTAGATCCGGGTACTAATGAAAAACTGTTTTTT.